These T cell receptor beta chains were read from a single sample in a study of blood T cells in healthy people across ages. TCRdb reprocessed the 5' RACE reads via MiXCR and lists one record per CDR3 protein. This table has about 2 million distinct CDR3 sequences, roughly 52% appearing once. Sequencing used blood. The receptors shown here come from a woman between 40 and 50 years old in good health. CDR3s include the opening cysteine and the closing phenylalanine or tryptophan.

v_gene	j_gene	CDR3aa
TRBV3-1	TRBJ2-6	CASSLGTGRSGGANVLTF
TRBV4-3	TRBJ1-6	CASSQDGTGDYNSPLHF
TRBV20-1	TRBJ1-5	CSARPPGGNQPQHF
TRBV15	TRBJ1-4	CATSRDKGTEEKLFF
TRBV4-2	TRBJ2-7	CASSQGWSGGAYEQYF
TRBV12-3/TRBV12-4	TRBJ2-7	CAGSFERFEQYF
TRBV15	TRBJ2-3	CATSRDPTGRSTDTQYF
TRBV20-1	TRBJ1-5	CSLPRAYSNQPQHF
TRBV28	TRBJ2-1	CASSPPDQQSFEQFF
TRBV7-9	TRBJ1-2	CVSSFLTDNYGYTF
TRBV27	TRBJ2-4	CASSLAAGAKNIQYF
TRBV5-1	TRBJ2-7	CASSPLDRGRGEQYF
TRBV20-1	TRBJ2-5	CSARLVSLQETQYF